These 16 T cell receptor beta chains originate from one sample sequenced in a study of neurological immune-mediated disorders (dated by TCRdb to about 2019). The library was produced with 5' RACE. TCRdb records Illumina HiSeq 2500 as the sequencer. Using fastp trimming at Q25 and MiXCR clonotype assembly, TCRdb reanalyzed the public sequencing data and kept in-frame beta chains. Under each unique CDR3 protein, matching rows form one entry showing the most common genes and DNA. The sample yields about 48,000 distinct CDR3 sequences; over 9% were counted once. The top ten hold 21% of the sample. The material sequenced was PBMCs. These receptors all stem from a middle-aged woman with HTLV-1-associated myelopathy (HAM/TSP).

There are many counts of this clonotype. This chain connects TRBV6-2 or TRBV6-3 to TRBJ2-3, with D hard to call. The CDR3 extends over 14 amino acids. CDR1 is MNHEY, CDR2 SVGEGT, per germline. V was cut by 7 bases and J by 5 bases, with 16 bases left in between. Written as DNA, the CDR3 is TGTGCCAGCATCCTAAGGATTTCTGGAGATACGCAGTATTTT. It encodes CASILRISGDTQYF.

This clonotype was observed at least ten times. This rearrangement joins TRBV5-6 to TRBJ2-1, with 9 bases that match TRBD1. The CDR3 spans 15 residues. Looked up from germline, CDR1 is SGHDT and CDR2 is YYEEEE. V was pared by 4 bases and J by 8 bases, with 10 bases of the junction left unmatched. The CDR3: CASSAGTGRVYEQFF. The CDR3 DNA reads as TGTGCCAGCAGCGCCGGGACAGGGAGGGTCTATGAGCAGTTCTTC. The full variable domain, completed using reference TRBV5-6 and TRBJ2-1, is DAGVTQSPTHLIKTRGQQVTLRCSPKSGHDTVSWYQQALGQGPQFIFQYYEEEERQRGNFPDRFSGHQFPNYSSELNVNALLLGDSALYLCASSAGTGRVYEQFFGPGTRLTVL.

This clonotype was observed many times. The rearrangement uses TRBV27 and TRBJ2-7; TRBD1 agrees at 10 bases. The V gene's germline CDR1 is MNHEY and CDR2 SMNVEV (reference sequence). This CDR3 has 14 residues. The trim removed 6 bases at V and 4 bases at J, leaving 6 bases unmatched. CDR3 nucleotide sequence: TGTGCCAGCAGAACACGGGACAGGGGATACGAGCAGTACTTC. Protein sequence: CASRTRDRGYEQYF.

The table lists this clonotype with many counts. V is TRBV10-3 and J is TRBJ2-5; D is undetermined. V was trimmed by 0 bases and J by 2 bases, leaving 7 bases between them. The CDR3 length is 14 residues. From germline, CDR1 is ENHRY and CDR2 SYGVKD. The chain's CDR3 is CAISESTVQETQYF. Here the CDR3 DNA reads TGTGCCATCAGTGAGTCTACGGTACAAGAGACCCAGTACTTC.

This clonotype was recorded many times. CDR3 residues: CASSLAGGSGANVLTF. The CDR3 region has the DNA TGCGCCAGCAGCTTGGCAGGGGGCTCTGGGGCCAACGTCCTGACTTTC. The J gene is TRBJ2-6, the V gene TRBV5-1, with TRBD1 identical over 7 bases. V lost 0 bases, J lost 0 bases, and 0 bases stayed unmatched. CDR3 length equals 16 residues. Germline assignment: CDR1 SGHRS and CDR2 YFSETQ.

There are many counts of this clonotype. The chain combines TRBV24-1 with TRBJ2-7; TRBD2 might be the D (5 bases). The germline gives CDR1 KGHDR, CDR2 SFDVKD. The V end was cut by 4 bases, the J end by 4 bases, with 22 bases between. The CDR3 runs to 17 residues. CDR3 nucleotides: TGTGCCACCAGTGAGCCGAGAGGACTCCCTGATTCGTACGAGCAGTACTTC. Protein: CATSEPRGLPDSYEQYF.

Many counts were recorded for this clonotype. The DNA for the CDR3 is TGCGCCAGCAGGAGGGACTTACGTAGCAATCAGCCCCAGCATTTT. It codes for CASRRDLRSNQPQHF. The chain uses TRBV5-1 and TRBJ1-5; D perhaps matches TRBD1 (5 bases). CDR1 SGHRS and CDR2 YFSETQ come from the germline V gene. The CDR3 runs 15 residues. Trimming left V 5 bases short and J 0 bases short, with 12 bases between.

This clonotype was recorded at least ten times. The chain is built from TRBV4-3 and TRBJ2-7; no definite D call. Trimming removed 0 bases at V and 6 bases at J, with 15 bases between. Looked up from germline, CDR1 is LGHNA and CDR2 is YSLEER. The CDR3 extends over 15 amino acids. This CDR3 reads CASSQDTSGWGEQYF. The DNA for the CDR3 is TGCGCCAGCAGCCAAGATACGTCGGGTTGGGGCGAGCAGTACTTC.

In this sample, this clonotype turned up many times. The genes are TRBV4-2 and TRBJ2-1; 16 bases are a match to TRBD2. Germline V CDR1 and CDR2: LGHNA, YNFKEQ. V was pared by 0 bases and J by 6 bases, with 8 bases of the junction left unmatched. This CDR3 spans 19 amino acids. The CDR3: CASSQELGLAGGVPNEQFF. The CDR3 DNA follows: TGTGCCAGCAGCCAAGAACTGGGACTAGCGGGGGGGGTACCCAATGAGCAGTTCTTC.

This clonotype was observed at least ten times. The chain joins TRBV11-2 to TRBJ2-6; 7 bases match TRBD2. The junction had 8 bases not matched to a gene; V was cut back by 2 bases and J by 4 bases. The length of the CDR3 is 17 residues. The V gene's germline CDR1 is SGHAT and CDR2 FQNNGV. The CDR3 reads CASSLIRRGWGANVLTF. Written as DNA, the CDR3 is TGTGCCAGCAGCTTAATCCGGCGGGGGTGGGGGGCCAACGTCCTGACTTTC.

This clonotype has just a few counts. V is TRBV5-6 and J is TRBJ2-7, with D perhaps given as TRBD1 or TRBD2 (6 bases each). This CDR3 spans 16 amino acids. Germline V gives CDR1 SGHDT, CDR2 YYEEEE. V lost 6 bases and J lost 0, with 19 bases in between. CDR3 region: CASTSRGLARSYEQYF. CDR3 coding DNA: TGTGCCAGCACCTCCCGGGGGCTAGCGCGCTCCTACGAGCAGTACTTC.

Regarding this clonotype: With a much larger clone just one base away, this may be a read error. V is TRBV12-3 or TRBV12-4 and J is TRBJ2-3; 12 nucleotides line up with TRBD2. This CDR3 spans 17 amino acids. The CDR3 nucleotides are TGTGCCAGCAATTTGGATCTAGCGGGGGGGCCGACAGCTACGCAGTATTTT. Residues: CASNLDLAGGPTATQYF.

The sample holds many counts of this clonotype. The rearrangement uses TRBV6-1 and TRBJ1-1, with a weak D call TRBD1 (6 bases). Germline CDR1 reads MNHNS; CDR2 reads SASEGT. The CDR3 spans 14 residues. The ends were cut back, 6 bases at V and 9 bases at J, with 20 bases in the middle. In nucleotides, the CDR3 is TGTGCCAGCAGCTCCGGACAGCCCCCTTTGAAAGCTTTCTTT. This codes for CASSSGQPPLKAFF.

This clonotype was observed at least ten times. The chain employs TRBV6-5 and TRBJ2-3; D is ambiguous. V dropped 6 bases and J dropped 0 bases, with 13 bases sitting between them. The length of the CDR3 is 15 residues. Germline CDR1 is MNHEY and CDR2 is SVGAGI. In DNA, the CDR3 is TGTGCCAGCAGCCTTGAATCCTCTAGCACAGATACGCAGTATTTT. The encoded protein is CASSLESSSTDTQYF.

Ten or more counts support this clonotype. The V gene is TRBV4-2, the J gene TRBJ1-3, with D uncertain. V dropped 1 base and J dropped 3 bases, with 10 bases sitting between them. CDR1 is LGHNA and CDR2 is YNFKEQ in the germline V gene. This CDR3 has 15 residues. The CDR3 sequence: CASSQGRAGGNTIYF. The CDR3 region has the DNA TGTGCCAGCAGCCAAGGGAGGGCGGGTGGAAACACCATATATTTT.

This clonotype was detected many times. V and J are TRBV5-5 and TRBJ2-3; D not resolved. The CDR3 sequence is 13 residues long. CDR1 is SGHKS, CDR2 YYEKEE, per germline (reference sequence). Trimming removed 4 bases from V and 6 bases from J, with 12 bases in between. CDR3 residues: CASSPHIQDTQYF. For the CDR3, the DNA is TGTGCCAGCAGCCCCCACATCCAGGATACGCAGTATTTT.